These T cell receptor beta chains were read from a single sample in a study of STAT3 mutations in large granular lymphocyte leukemia. Profiling relied on immunoSEQ multiplex PCR, and the TCRdb table lists in-frame clones only, not all of them. Counted here are 35,000 to 40,000 clones, more than 70% occurring once; the ten biggest clones make up about 0.46%. Sequencing was done on a sample of PBMCs. These receptors all come from a human donor with T large granular lymphocyte leukemia. Some clones in this sample may be carry-over from other donors' samples. Each CDR3 is given with its conserved first and last residue. A D gene is named only where the DNA matches it firmly. Clone size is stated in some rows and not others, as once, few, many or a class when expanded.

d_call: TRBD2
clone_size: once
v_call: TRBV4-1
j_call: TRBJ2-1
cdr3_nt: TGCGCCAGCAGCTCGGGACTAGCTCTCCACAATGAGCAGTTCTTC
cdr3_aa: CASSSGLALHNEQFF

d_call: .
clone_size: once
v_call: TRBV5-1
j_call: TRBJ1-4
cdr3_nt: TGCGCCAGCAGCCCCACTACAGGGAATGAAAAACTGTTTTTT
cdr3_aa: CASSPTTGNEKLFF

d_call: TRBD2
clone_size: .
v_call: TRBV28
j_call: TRBJ2-3
cdr3_nt: TGTGCCAGCAGTTTCCAGACTAGCGGGGGGAGAGATACGCAGTATTTT
cdr3_aa: CASSFQTSGGRDTQYF

d_call: TRBD1
clone_size: .
v_call: TRBV5-5
j_call: TRBJ2-3
cdr3_nt: TGTGCCAGCAGCTGGCCGGGACAGGCAGATACGCAGTATTTT
cdr3_aa: CASSWPGQADTQYF

d_call: TRBD1
clone_size: .
v_call: TRBV19
j_call: TRBJ1-6
cdr3_nt: TGTGCCAGTAGTAGCGGGACAGAGTCCTATAATTCACCCCTCCACTTT
cdr3_aa: CASSSGTESYNSPLHF

d_call: TRBD1
clone_size: .
v_call: TRBV19
j_call: TRBJ2-1
cdr3_nt: TGTGCCAGTGCCGGGACAGTCTACAATGAGCAGTTCTTC
cdr3_aa: CASAGTVYNEQFF

d_call: .
clone_size: .
v_call: TRBV19
j_call: TRBJ2-7
cdr3_nt: TGTGCCAGTAGTCTTCAGGGCCGAAGCTCCTACGAGCAGTACTTC
cdr3_aa: CASSLQGRSSYEQYF

d_call: TRBD1
clone_size: .
v_call: TRBV5-8
j_call: TRBJ1-1
cdr3_nt: TGTGCCAGCAGCTTAGGGGGCTTGAACACTGAAGCTTTCTTT
cdr3_aa: CASSLGGLNTEAFF

d_call: .
clone_size: few
v_call: TRBV6-5
j_call: TRBJ1-5
cdr3_nt: TGTGCCAGCAGCCCCGGGTGGGGTAGCAATCAGCCCCAGCATTTT
cdr3_aa: CASSPGWGSNQPQHF

d_call: .
clone_size: once
v_call: TRBV4-1
j_call: TRBJ2-2
cdr3_nt: TGCGCCAGCAGCCCGCTCATCAGGACTAACACCGGGGAGCTGTTTTTT
cdr3_aa: CASSPLIRTNTGELFF

d_call: .
clone_size: .
v_call: TRBV19
j_call: TRBJ2-5
cdr3_nt: TGTGCCAGTAGTATTTACGGGACCCAAGAGACCCAGTACTTC
cdr3_aa: CASSIYGTQETQYF

d_call: .
clone_size: .
v_call: TRBV20-1
j_call: TRBJ1-2
cdr3_nt: TGCAGTGCCCGGACTGACTATGGCTACACCTTC
cdr3_aa: CSARTDYGYTF

d_call: .
clone_size: few
v_call: TRBV6-5
j_call: TRBJ2-5
cdr3_nt: TGTGCCAGCAGTTACTCAGGCCAAAAGCAAGAGACCCAGTACTTC
cdr3_aa: CASSYSGQKQETQYF

d_call: .
clone_size: .
v_call: TRBV5-1
j_call: TRBJ2-1
cdr3_nt: TGCGCCAGCAGCTTGGCAGCTGTCAATGAGCAGTTCTTC
cdr3_aa: CASSLAAVNEQFF

d_call: .
clone_size: .
v_call: TRBV5-1
j_call: TRBJ2-5
cdr3_nt: TGCGCCAGCAGCTTAGAAGAGACCCAGTACTTC
cdr3_aa: CASSLEETQYF

d_call: TRBD2
clone_size: .
v_call: TRBV4-2
j_call: TRBJ2-1
cdr3_nt: TGTGCCAGCAGCCAAGGAGGGACTAGCGGGGGCAATGAGCAGTTCTTC
cdr3_aa: CASSQGGTSGGNEQFF

d_call: TRBD2
clone_size: .
v_call: TRBV5-1
j_call: TRBJ2-7
cdr3_nt: TGCGCCAGCAGCGTCGGGACTAGCGCAACCTACGAGCAGTACTTC
cdr3_aa: CASSVGTSATYEQYF

d_call: .
clone_size: .
v_call: TRBV6-1
j_call: TRBJ1-2
cdr3_nt: TGTGCCAGCAGTGAACTGGGAACATCTCAGGGCTACACCTTC
cdr3_aa: CASSELGTSQGYTF

d_call: .
clone_size: once
v_call: TRBV5-1
j_call: TRBJ2-7
cdr3_nt: TGCGCCAGCAGCCTCACGGGGGACTACGAGCAGTACTTC
cdr3_aa: CASSLTGDYEQYF

d_call: .
clone_size: few
v_call: TRBV28
j_call: TRBJ1-2
cdr3_nt: TGTGCCAGCAGCCCCAGGTGGGGGCTCCACGGCGGCTACACCTTC
cdr3_aa: CASSPRWGLHGGYTF

d_call: .
clone_size: .
v_call: TRBV12-5
j_call: TRBJ2-5
cdr3_nt: TGTGCTAGTGGTTTGAACCAAGAGACCCAGTACTTC
cdr3_aa: CASGLNQETQYF

d_call: TRBD1
clone_size: .
v_call: TRBV7-9
j_call: TRBJ1-4
cdr3_nt: TGTGCCAGCAGCCCCAGGGGGGCAACTAATGAAAAACTGTTTTTT
cdr3_aa: CASSPRGATNEKLFF

d_call: .
clone_size: .
v_call: TRBV27
j_call: TRBJ1-1
cdr3_nt: TGTGCCAGCATGGAGAACACTGAAGCTTTCTTT
cdr3_aa: CASMENTEAFF

d_call: .
clone_size: .
v_call: TRBV28
j_call: TRBJ1-5
cdr3_nt: TGTGCCAGCATGGGCGGGGGAGGCAATCAGCCCCAGCATTTT
cdr3_aa: CASMGGGGNQPQHF

d_call: TRBD1
clone_size: .
v_call: TRBV29-1
j_call: TRBJ2-2
cdr3_nt: TGCAGCGTTGCCGCCGGGACAGGGGTGAACACCGGGGAGCTGTTTTTT
cdr3_aa: CSVAAGTGVNTGELFF

d_call: .
clone_size: .
v_call: TRBV30
j_call: TRBJ2-7
cdr3_nt: TGTGCCTGGAGTCCGACAGGTGTTAGCCGCGAGCAGTACTTC
cdr3_aa: CAWSPTGVSREQYF